This TCR beta chain is from a study of Graves' ophthalmopathy and Graves' hyperthyroidism. CDR1 and CDR2 (germline): SGHVS, FQNEAQ. The CDR3 is made up of 15 amino acids. The V gene end was trimmed by 2 bases and the J gene end by 7 bases; junction bases not matched to a gene: 9. The sequenced template was RNA, covering the TCR beta CDR3 region. The workflow started with a first-round RT-PCR run with HTBI primers and then moved on to a second-round multiplex PCR. TCRdb reprocessed the multiplex PCR reads via MiXCR and lists one record per CDR3 protein. This sample has about 400,000 distinct CDR3 sequences, with around 17% found just once.

Sequenced sample: peripheral blood. V gene TRBV7-8 combines with J gene TRBJ2-7, with 9 nucleotides matching TRBD1. The receptor comes from a woman under 30 with Graves' ophthalmopathy. The CDR3 reads CASSLKGQGVYEQYF. The CDR3 bases are TGTGCCAGCAGCTTAAAGGGACAGGGTGTGTATGAGCAGTACTTC. Using reference TRBV7-8 and TRBJ2-7 for the parts outside the CDR3, the full variable domain is GAGVSQSPRYKVAKRGQDVALRCDPISGHVSLFWYQQALGQGPEFLTYFQNEAQLDKSGLPSDRFFAERPEGSVSTLKIQRTQQEDSAVYLCASSLKGQGVYEQYFGPGTRLTVT.